These 23 T cell receptor beta chains came from one sample sequenced in a study of cytomegalovirus exposure and HLA in healthy donors. The method was immunoSEQ multiplex PCR; TCRdb's version includes in-frame clones alone and lacks a portion of them. This sample carries roughly 150,000 clones, about 85% of them seen once, and the ten largest clones take around 2%. The sample was PBMCs. The receptors derive from a man aged 30 to 45 in good health and CMV-seropositive.

This chain joins TRBV6-5 and TRBJ2-5; D perhaps matches TRBD2 (6 bases). The CDR3 spans 14 residues. CDR1 is MNHEY, CDR2 SVGAGI, per germline. V shed 0 bases and J shed 3 bases, with 8 bases lying between them. In DNA, the CDR3 is TGTGCCAGCAGTTACTCGGGGGGAAAAGAGACCCAGTACTTC. Its translation is CASSYSGGKETQYF.

V usage is TRBV4-1 and J usage is TRBJ1-6, with 8 bases fitting TRBD1. The germline CDR1 and CDR2 sequences are MGHRA and YSYEKL. V was clipped by 4 bases and J by 9 bases; unmatched bases: 17. This CDR3 contains 18 residues. This CDR3 reads CASSRKGATGEVGSPLHF. As DNA, the CDR3 is TGCGCCAGCAGCCGGAAAGGCGCGACAGGGGAGGTCGGTTCACCCCTCCACTTT.

The chain couples TRBV5-1 to TRBJ1-6; 9 nucleotides agree with TRBD1. Germline trimming cut 4 bases from V and 5 bases from J; bases unmatched to any gene: 4. Per the germline V gene, CDR1 is SGHRS and CDR2 is YFSETQ. The CDR3 runs 15 residues. The CDR3 DNA sequence: TGCGCCAGCAGCCGGACAGGGGCCAATAATTCACCCCTCCACTTT. Amino acid sequence: CASSRTGANNSPLHF.

V is TRBV9 and J is TRBJ1-2; D gene uncertain. Trimming pared 3 bases from V and 8 bases from J, leaving 14 bases between. Germline values: CDR1 SGDLS, CDR2 YYNGEE. CDR3 length: 13 residues. The CDR3 DNA follows: TGTGCCAGCAGCGCCGCCGGGATGGGGGGCTACACCTTC. This translates into CASSAAGMGGYTF.

The chain couples TRBV9 to TRBJ1-1; D gene uncertain. V was clipped by 0 bases and J by 1 base, with 10 bases between them. CDR1 is SGDLS and CDR2 is YYNGEE in the germline V gene. This CDR3 is built from 15 residues. This CDR3 reads CASSVDLSWNTEAFF. DNA of the CDR3: TGTGCCAGCAGCGTAGACTTAAGTTGGAACACTGAAGCTTTCTTT.

This chain connects TRBV2 to TRBJ1-3, with TRBD1 identical over 7 bases. Germline CDR1 and CDR2: SNHLY and FYNNEI. The V segment lost 7 bases and the J segment 0 bases; nucleotides outside the gene matches: 15. CDR3 size: 18 residues. The CDR3 here is CASINLERRDSSGNTIYF. The CDR3 nucleotides are TGTGCCAGCATAAACTTAGAAAGGAGGGACAGCTCTGGAAACACCATATATTTT.

This rearrangement joins TRBV6-5 to TRBJ1-3, with a tentative D call TRBD1 (6 bases). The CDR3 extends over 14 amino acids. Germline V gene data show CDR1 as MNHEY and CDR2 as SVGAGI. Trimming pared 6 bases from V and 2 bases from J, leaving 11 bases between. CDR3 nucleotides: TGTGCCAGCAGAGAGGGGGGGACTGGAAACACCATATATTTT. It translates to CASREGGTGNTIYF.

In this sample, this clone turned up a few times. J is TRBJ1-2 and V is TRBV7-2, with TRBD1 matching over 8 bases. The trim removed 1 base at V and 7 bases at J, leaving 5 bases unmatched. The germline gives CDR1 SGHTA, CDR2 FQGNSA. The length of the CDR3 is 14 residues. The CDR3 nucleotides read TGTGCCAGCAGCTTAGAAACAGGGGGGGGTGGCTACACCTTC. It yields the protein CASSLETGGGGYTF.

This clone has just one count. This rearrangement joins TRBV11-2 to TRBJ2-7; 9 bases map to TRBD1. In germline, CDR1 is SGHAT, CDR2 FQNNGV. There are 16 residues in the CDR3. V lost 5 bases and J lost 4; bases outside the gene matches: 12. CDR3 in amino acids: CASSPNQQGAIYEQYF. The DNA of the CDR3 is TGTGCCAGCAGCCCAAACCAACAGGGGGCTATATACGAGCAGTACTTC.

The V gene is TRBV4-3, the J gene TRBJ2-2; 8 bases align to TRBD1. There are 17 residues in the CDR3. The ends lost 0 bases at V and 1 base at J; junction bases unmatched: 4. Germline V gene data show CDR1 as LGHNA and CDR2 as YSLEER. CDR3 coding DNA: TGCGCCAGCAGCCAAGACAGGGGGCTACAGAACACCGGGGAGCTGTTTTTT. Amino acid sequence: CASSQDRGLQNTGELFF.

This chain uses TRBV5-1 with TRBJ1-2; D possibly corresponds to TRBD1 (6 bases). Germline V gene lookup returns CDR1 SGHRS and CDR2 YFSETQ. The CDR3 loop spans 16 amino acids. V lost 5 bases and J 5 bases, leaving 22 bases between the germline ends. The CDR3 sequence is CASRNDSGTTSYGYTF. Written as DNA, the CDR3 is TGCGCCAGCAGGAATGATTCCGGGACAACTTCTTATGGCTACACCTTC. Using reference TRBV5-1 and TRBJ1-2 for the parts outside the CDR3, the full variable domain is KAGVTQTPRYLIKTRGQQVTLSCSPISGHRSVSWYQQTPGQGLQFLFEYFSETQRNKGNFPGRFSGRQFSNSRSEMNVSTLELGDSALYLCASRNDSGTTSYGYTFGSGTRLTVV.

The V call is TRBV7-2, the J call TRBJ1-5; 11 bases fit TRBD1. Germline-derived CDR1 and CDR2 are SGHTA and FQGNSA. The CDR3 is 15 amino acids. J gave up 5 bases and V 2 bases, and 2 bases lay outside the gene matches. The CDR3 DNA sequence: TGTGCCAGCAGCTTATGGGGACAGGGGGATCAGCCCCAGCATTTT. It specifies CASSLWGQGDQPQHF.

J is TRBJ1-1 and V is TRBV7-9; D is unresolved. Trimming pared 4 bases from V and 7 bases from J, leaving 4 bases between. The CDR3 consists of 10 residues. The germline V gene has CDR1 SEHNR and CDR2 FQNEAQ (reference sequence). CDR3 sequence (DNA): TGTGCCAGCAGCTCTAATGAAGCTTTCTTT. It codes for CASSSNEAFF.

The rearrangement joins TRBV9 to TRBJ2-5; a weak D match, TRBD2 (7 bases). V dropped 4 bases and J dropped 5 bases, with 18 bases sitting between them. CDR1 is SGDLS and CDR2 is YYNGEE in the germline V gene. The CDR3 totals 15 residues. The chain's CDR3 is CASSLSGGAGETQYF. CDR3 coding DNA: TGTGCCAGCAGCCTTAGTGGGGGGGCGGGGGAGACCCAGTACTTC.

This chain uses TRBV29-1 with TRBJ2-4; 12 bases agree with TRBD2. Germline V gene lookup returns CDR1 SQVTM and CDR2 ANQGSEA. With V trimmed by 7 bases and J by 8 bases, 6 bases remained unmatched. This CDR3 spans 13 amino acids. The CDR3 protein is CSARLAGDDIQYF. The CDR3 DNA sequence: TGCAGCGCCCGACTAGCGGGGGACGACATTCAGTACTTC.

This rearrangement joins TRBV27 to TRBJ1-2, with 9 bases matching TRBD1. V shed 6 bases, J shed 8 bases, and the junction held 7 bases outside the gene matches. The CDR3 is 13 residues long. Germline CDR1 is MNHEY and CDR2 is SMNVEV (reference sequence). This CDR3 reads CASRSYRGQGYTF. CDR3 coding DNA: TGTGCCAGCAGATCGTACAGGGGGCAGGGCTACACCTTC.

The chain is built from TRBV9 and TRBJ2-5, with 11 bases identical to TRBD2. CDR1 and CDR2 (germline): SGDLS, YYNGEE. This CDR3 is built from 18 residues. Trimming took 5 bases from V and 1 from J; bases not matched to a gene: 13. DNA of the CDR3: TGTGCCAGCAGTCCAGGTGGGGTCCTAGCGGGGGGCCAAGAGACCCAGTACTTC. It yields the protein CASSPGGVLAGGQETQYF.

The chain links TRBV5-1 to TRBJ2-5; 8 bases agree with TRBD2. The J segment lost 3 bases and the V segment lost 7 bases, leaving 8 bases of the junction unmatched. Looked up from germline, CDR1 is SGHRS and CDR2 is YFSETQ. This CDR3 spans 14 amino acids. The chain's CDR3 is CASRRSGGKETQYF. CDR3 bases: TGCGCCAGCCGCCGATCGGGGGGGAAAGAGACCCAGTACTTC.

This chain links TRBV5-1 with TRBJ2-7, with D tentatively TRBD2 (6 bases). Germline assignment: CDR1 SGHRS and CDR2 YFSETQ. Trimming removed 5 bases from V and 4 bases from J, with 16 bases in between. The CDR3 covers 14 residues. CDR3 coding DNA: TGCGCCAGCAGTCCGGGTTCCGCGGGGTACGAGCAGTACTTC. The encoded protein is CASSPGSAGYEQYF.

The rearrangement uses TRBV15 and TRBJ2-7; D remains ambiguous. V was pared by 0 bases and J by 0 bases, with 9 bases between. Germline values: CDR1 LNHNV, CDR2 YYDKDF (reference sequence). The CDR3 runs 15 residues. This CDR3 reads CATSRDFHSSYEQYF. DNA for the CDR3: TGTGCCACCAGCAGAGATTTCCACAGCTCCTACGAGCAGTACTTC. Filled out from reference TRBV15 and TRBJ2-7, the complete variable domain reads DAMVIQNPRYQVTQFGKPVTLSCSQTLNHNVMYWYQQKSSQAPKLLFHYYDKDFNNEADTPDNFQSRRPNTSFCFLDIRSPGLGDTAMYLCATSRDFHSSYEQYFGPGTRLTVT.

The rearrangement joins TRBV29-1 to TRBJ2-1, with D hard to call. The V gene's germline CDR1 is SQVTM and CDR2 ANQGSEA. The CDR3 is 13 amino acids. V lost 0 bases and J 4 bases, leaving 7 bases between the germline ends. The CDR3 DNA is TGCAGCGTTGAAGATGGAGTTTACAATGAGCAGTTCTTC. Its protein is CSVEDGVYNEQFF.

The rearrangement links TRBV7-2 to TRBJ1-2; 7 bases line up with TRBD1. The CDR3 is 15 residues long. J was trimmed by 2 bases and V by 5 bases; bases with no gene match: 8. Germline V gene lookup returns CDR1 SGHTA and CDR2 FQGNSA. CDR3 DNA sequence: TGTGCCAGCAGCGCCTGGACAGGCGAGAACTATGGCTACACCTTC. Its translation is CASSAWTGENYGYTF.

Concerning this clone itself: Compared with germline, one end of the junction differs, possibly owing to a read error. The CDR3 coding sequence is TGTGCTAGCAGCTTAGGCGGGGGAGGGACAGGAAACACCATATATTTT. Its protein product is CASSLGGGGTGNTIYF. V usage is TRBV7-7 and J usage is TRBJ1-3, with D possibly matching TRBD1 (6 bases). The germline CDR1 and CDR2 sequences are SSHAT and FNYEAQ (reference sequence). The CDR3 has 16 residues.